This TCR beta chain was identified in a study of T cell responses to AZD1222 COVID-19 vaccine. Study observations and caveats: Regions 160-218 and 743-854 held dominance among vaccine-associated CD4 TCRs, which spanned spike. Clonal diversity was possibly underestimated; the donors were predominantly white British and more often female. Nearly half of spike-specific TCRs reportedly go after variant regions that carry no mutations. The repertoires were collected only after the peak T cell response.

About this clone itself: Its antigen is currently unknown.

Repertoires were generated with immunoSEQ multiplex PCR, while TCRdb's copy carries only in-frame clones and drops some. The sample holds under 200,000 clones, around nine tenths seen once. The starting material was peripheral blood, obtained on day 0 of AZD1222 vaccination. The TCR sequence derives from an adult in good health.

The CDR3, as DNA: TGTGCCAGCAGGCCTCAAGGGACAGCTAACTATGGCTACACCTTC. Protein sequence: CASRPQGTANYGYTF. This chain links TRBV7-8 with TRBJ1-2, with 7 bases identical to TRBD1. CDR3 length: 15 residues. After removal of 6 bases from V and 0 bases from J, the junction contained 7 bases not matched to a gene. Germline values: CDR1 SGHVS, CDR2 FQNEAQ.